This T cell receptor beta chain was captured in a study of blood T cell repertoires in COVID-19. The CDR3 runs 15 residues. Germline V gene data show CDR1 as SGHRS and CDR2 as YFSETQ. Germline trimming cut 4 bases from V and 4 bases from J; bases unmatched to any gene: 6. The data were produced by immunoSEQ multiplex PCR, yet TCRdb's version contains in-frame clones alone and is incomplete. The sample lists about 99,000 clones, about four fifths occurring once. The J gene is TRBJ2-7, the V gene TRBV5-1; 12 positions match TRBD2. The receptor's source is a man in his sixties with acute or convalescent COVID-19. Sequenced: peripheral blood. The CDR3 loop reads CASSLGLAGFYEQYF. In nucleotides, the CDR3 is TGCGCCAGCAGCCTAGGACTAGCGGGGTTTTACGAGCAGTACTTC.